This note documents a single T cell receptor beta chain sequence. Its antigen is undetermined. Each CDR3 protein gets one entry after TCRdb re-called the 5' RACE reads with MiXCR. The top ten hold around 13% of the sample, which has 540,000 or so distinct CDR3 sequences, roughly 21% seen once. CDR3 size: 17 residues. The germline V gene encodes CDR1 SGHRS and CDR2 YFSETQ. With 4 bases removed from V and 2 bases from J, the gap between germline ends came to 19 bases. This entry belongs to a study of T-cell memory formation after mild COVID-19. Study overall: TCR clusters were mostly confined to one donor each. Findings and limits, study-wide: Pre-infection memory harbored some responding clones, suggesting cross-reactive memory joined.

Sequencing was done on a sample of PBMCs or a T cell subset sorted from them (not recorded which). This TCR was sampled from an adult woman who had mild COVID-19 (a few samples of this study predate the infection). Cell type and time point are not known. The V and J genes are TRBV5-1 and TRBJ2-1; D might be TRBD1 (6 bases). The DNA of the CDR3 is TGCGCCAGCAGCCATCTTGGACAGCAGATTCCCTACAATGAGCAGTTCTTC. The encoded protein is CASSHLGQQIPYNEQFF.